The present T cell receptor (beta chain) was sequenced within a study of early T cells in non-severe SARS-CoV-2 infection. TCRdb passed the 5' RACE reads through MiXCR, listing each CDR3 protein once. This sample has roughly 80,000 distinct CDR3 sequences, with around an eighth found just once. The CDR3 runs 14 residues. The V and J ends lost 10 bases and 0 bases, in that order; junction bases with no gene match: 7. The germline gives CDR1 MNHEY, CDR2 SVGAGI. This clonotype was seen many times. Sequencing input: whole blood. This receptor was identified in an adult who was a healthcare worker with PCR-confirmed SARS-CoV-2 infection or an uninfected control (not recorded which). This chain uses TRBV6-5 with TRBJ2-7, with 9 positions matching TRBD1. Here the CDR3 reads CATFWTGVSYEQYF. CDR3 bases: TGTGCCACCTTTTGGACAGGGGTCTCCTACGAGCAGTACTTC.